The 11 T cell receptor beta chains listed next were all sequenced from one sample in a study of shared clonotypes between healthy human individuals. Data came from immunoSEQ multiplex PCR; TCRdb stores just in-frame clones and leaves some out. Among about 2.4 million clones listed, roughly 93% were seen once. Material for sequencing was naive CD4+ T cells from PBMCs. Subset meaning: CD45RA+ positively selected. The receptors originated from a man aged 18 to 35 in good health. Some clones in this sample may be carry-over from other donors' samples.

J is TRBJ1-3 and V is TRBV2; TRBD1 matches at 7 bases. Losses at the gene ends were 8 bases for V and 2 bases for J; bases not matched to a gene: 6. The CDR3 length is 14 residues. Germline CDR1 is SNHLY and CDR2 is FYNNEI. CDR3 in DNA: TGTGCCAGCGGGGGACAGCTACCTGGAAACACCATATATTTT. Translated: CASGGQLPGNTIYF.

This clone appeared a single time. This chain connects TRBV4-2 to TRBJ2-2; 8 nucleotides match TRBD2. The CDR3 contains 15 residues. The germline V gene encodes CDR1 LGHNA and CDR2 YNFKEQ. V lost 4 bases, J lost 4 bases, and 5 bases stayed unmatched. CDR3 in amino acids: CASSPREGPTGELFF. The CDR3 DNA reads TGTGCCAGCAGCCCCCGGGAGGGGCCCACCGGGGAGCTGTTTTTT.

The V and J genes are TRBV5-1 and TRBJ1-1, with no clear D. The V end lost 3 bases, the J end lost 0 bases, and 9 bases lay between the germline ends. The germline V gene has CDR1 SGHRS and CDR2 YFSETQ. The CDR3 extends over 14 amino acids. CDR3 sequence reads: CASSSSPMNTEAFF. As DNA, the CDR3 is TGCGCCAGCAGCTCCTCACCCATGAACACTGAAGCTTTCTTT.

V gene TRBV27 combines with J gene TRBJ2-7, with D unresolved. The CDR3 totals 15 residues. Deletions cut 3 bases from V and 0 bases from J, with 12 bases between. Germline V gives CDR1 MNHEY, CDR2 SMNVEV (reference sequence). The CDR3 DNA sequence: TGTGCCAGCAGTTTTGCAACCGTCAGCTCCTACGAGCAGTACTTC. The encoded protein is CASSFATVSSYEQYF.

J is TRBJ1-2 and V is TRBV27; 7 positions agree with TRBD1. CDR1 MNHEY and CDR2 SMNVEV come from the germline V gene (reference sequence). Germline trimming cut 7 bases from V and 4 bases from J; bases unmatched to any gene: 9. The CDR3 is 14 residues long. CDR3 DNA: TGTGCCAGCACCACGCGGACAGGACCCTATGGCTACACCTTC. It translates to CASTTRTGPYGYTF.

On this clone: The identical CDR3 is also encoded by other nucleotide sequences in the sample. The J gene is TRBJ2-1, the V gene TRBV5-1, with 8 bases identical to TRBD2. Germline V gene lookup returns CDR1 SGHRS and CDR2 YFSETQ. This CDR3 spans 15 amino acids. With V trimmed by 1 base and J by 4 bases, 4 bases remained unmatched. In DNA form, the CDR3 reads TGCGCCAGCAGCTTGAGTACTAGCGGATACAATGAGCAGTTCTTC. Encoded protein: CASSLSTSGYNEQFF.

This clone came up a few times. The V gene is TRBV11-3, the J gene TRBJ1-1, with D possibly being TRBD1 (5 bases). Germline CDR1 SGHNT, CDR2 YENEEA. The CDR3 is made up of 13 amino acids. Trimming removed 8 bases from V and 1 base from J, with 11 bases in between. CDR3 sequence reads: CASAYQGNTEAFF. Written as DNA, the CDR3 is TGTGCCAGCGCGTATCAGGGGAACACTGAAGCTTTCTTT.

The chain is built from TRBV7-3 and TRBJ2-5; 14 positions match TRBD2. The CDR3 runs to 16 residues. Trimming removed 5 bases from V and 4 bases from J; junction bases left unmatched: 6. Germline lookup yields CDR1 SGHTA and CDR2 FQGTGA. CDR3 amino acids: CASSPGLAGGIETQYF. The CDR3 nucleotides read TGTGCCAGCAGCCCCGGACTAGCGGGAGGAATAGAGACCCAGTACTTC.

The CDR3 DNA is TGTGCCAGTAGACAGGGGGCGCTTCAGCCCCAGCATTTT. Protein product: CASRQGALQPQHF. The chain carries TRBV19 and TRBJ1-5; 9 bases are shared with TRBD1. Germline CDR1 LNHDA, CDR2 SQIVND (reference sequence). The CDR3 is 13 residues long. The junction had 3 bases not matched to a gene; V was cut back by 6 bases and J by 6 bases.

Concerning this clone itself: The sample contains more than one DNA sequence encoding this CDR3. The rearrangement links TRBV27 to TRBJ2-3; 11 positions agree with TRBD2. Germline CDR1 is MNHEY and CDR2 is SMNVEV (reference sequence). This CDR3 spans 15 amino acids. V shed 6 bases, J shed 0 bases, and the junction held 2 bases outside the gene matches. CDR3 region: CASSTSGGSTDTQYF. The CDR3, as DNA: TGTGCCAGCAGCACTAGCGGGGGAAGCACAGATACGCAGTATTTT.

J is TRBJ2-5 and V is TRBV19, with 11 bases fitting TRBD2. The junction had 11 bases not matched to a gene; V was cut back by 3 bases and J by 5 bases. CDR1 and CDR2 (germline): LNHDA, SQIVND (reference sequence). The CDR3 length is 17 residues. CDR3 loop: CASSIGTALAGVETQYF. CDR3 sequence (DNA): TGTGCCAGTAGTATTGGTACTGCACTAGCGGGGGTTGAGACCCAGTACTTC. Filled out from reference TRBV19 and TRBJ2-5, the complete variable domain reads DGGITQSPKYLFRKEGQNVTLSCEQNLNHDAMYWYRQDPGQGLRLIYYSQIVNDFQKGDIAEGYSVSREKKESFPLTVTSAQKNPTAFYLCASSIGTALAGVETQYFGPGTRLLVL.